This paragraph covers one T cell receptor (beta chain) sequence. Here immunoSEQ multiplex PCR was the method, and the copy in TCRdb shows in-frame clones only, minus some. The sample has 60,000 or so clones; 75% to 95% are singletons. The CDR3 sequence is 15 residues long. Germline V gene sequence: CDR1 MNHEY, CDR2 SVGAGI. The germline V and J ends were trimmed by 5 bases and 1 base, with 15 bases remaining between them. This sample stems from a study of blood T cell repertoires in COVID-19. Whole-study context: Samples taken during acute and convalescent COVID-19 were collected in the United States, Italy and Spain. In each case, the material was cDNA or gDNA derived from T cells, B-cell-depleted T cells, or PBMCs.

Material: peripheral blood. V usage is TRBV6-5 and J usage is TRBJ2-7; TRBD1 might be the D (5 bases). This clonotype was obtained from a human donor with active COVID-19. The donor label of this sample is uncertain. CDR3 loop: CASSPTGNPSYEQYV. Written as DNA, the CDR3 is TGTGCCAGCAGTCCAACAGGAAACCCTTCCTACGAGCAGTACGTC.